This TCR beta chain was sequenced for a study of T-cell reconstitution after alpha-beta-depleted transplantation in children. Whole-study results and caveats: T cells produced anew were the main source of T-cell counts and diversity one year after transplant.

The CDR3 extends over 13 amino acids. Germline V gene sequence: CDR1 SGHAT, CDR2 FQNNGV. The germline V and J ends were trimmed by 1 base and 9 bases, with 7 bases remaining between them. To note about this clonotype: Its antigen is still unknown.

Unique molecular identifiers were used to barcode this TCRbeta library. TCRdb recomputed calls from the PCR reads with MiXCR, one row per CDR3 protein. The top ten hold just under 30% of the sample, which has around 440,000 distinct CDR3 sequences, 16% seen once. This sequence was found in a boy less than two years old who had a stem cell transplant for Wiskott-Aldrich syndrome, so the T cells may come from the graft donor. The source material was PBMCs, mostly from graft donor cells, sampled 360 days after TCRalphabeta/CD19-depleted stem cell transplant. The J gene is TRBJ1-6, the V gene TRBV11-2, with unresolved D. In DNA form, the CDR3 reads TGTGCCAGCAGCTTAGGAGCCCGTTCACCCCTCCACTTT. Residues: CASSLGARSPLHF.